The 16 T cell receptor beta chains in this list originate from one sample, sequenced in a study of cytomegalovirus exposure and HLA in healthy donors. Primers: 60 Vbeta forward and 13 Jbeta reverse. Measured with immunoSEQ multiplex PCR; TCRdb has only the in-frame clones, and not every one. The sample carries about 190,000 clones, approximately 75% recorded once. Sequences were obtained from PBMCs. These receptors all stem from a man aged 25-45 years in good health and CMV-seropositive.

This chain uses TRBV7-2 with TRBJ1-1; D ambiguous. The V end lost 5 bases, the J end lost 5 bases, and 21 bases lay between the germline ends. The CDR3 spans 16 residues. CDR1 and CDR2 from the germline V gene are SGHTA and FQGNSA. The CDR3 spells CASSLSLKSVATEAFF. The CDR3 DNA is TGTGCCAGCAGCCTTTCACTAAAATCGGTGGCAACTGAAGCTTTCTTT.

This clone was detected only a few times. This chain joins TRBV27 and TRBJ2-5; a weak D match, TRBD1 (5 bases). Trimming removed 4 bases from V and 4 bases from J, with 7 bases in between. The V gene's germline CDR1 is MNHEY and CDR2 SMNVEV (reference sequence). This CDR3 has 12 residues. The chain's CDR3 is CASSSRGETQYF. The DNA of the CDR3 is TGTGCCAGCAGTTCTAGGGGAGAGACCCAGTACTTC.

CDR3 sequence: CASSARTEAFF. In DNA, the CDR3 is TGTGCCAGCAGTGCACGGACTGAAGCTTTCTTT. J is TRBJ1-1 and V is TRBV6-6; D gene unclear. V was cut by 5 bases and J by 5 bases, with 6 bases left in between. This CDR3 region has 11 residues. CDR1 and CDR2 (germline): MNHNY, SVGAGI (reference sequence).

The rearrangement uses TRBV7-8 and TRBJ2-5, with TRBD2 identical over 10 bases. CDR1 and CDR2 from the germline V gene are SGHVS and FQNEAQ. The CDR3 has 14 amino acids. V shed 4 bases, J shed 8 bases, and the junction held 7 bases outside the gene matches. The CDR3 DNA sequence: TGTGCCAGCAGCTCTAGCGGGAGAGGAGGTACCCAGTACTTC. Translating gives CASSSSGRGGTQYF.

This clone appeared a few times. The chain has TRBV6-5 and TRBJ2-7; D might be TRBD2 (6 bases). The CDR3 loop spans 13 amino acids. CDR1 is MNHEY, CDR2 SVGAGI, per germline. Trimming removed 4 bases from V and 3 bases from J, with 10 bases in between. CDR3 loop: CASSSPRDYEQYF. CDR3 nucleotide sequence: TGTGCCAGCAGTTCTCCGCGGGACTACGAGCAGTACTTC.

V and J are TRBV7-2 and TRBJ2-7, with D possibly TRBD2 on 7 matching bases. Trimming stripped 5 bases from V and 2 bases from J, with 16 bases between. The CDR3 length is 15 residues. Germline-derived CDR1 and CDR2 are SGHTA and FQGNSA. This chain's CDR3 is CASSPGGSLAYEQYF. CDR3 bases: TGTGCCAGCAGCCCGGGGGGCAGCCTGGCCTACGAGCAGTACTTC.

The gene calls are TRBV6-6 and TRBJ1-1; 7 nucleotides align to TRBD1. With V trimmed by 8 bases and J by 4 bases, 7 bases remained unmatched. Germline V gene lookup returns CDR1 MNHNY and CDR2 SVGAGI (reference sequence). This CDR3 is 13 amino acids long. The CDR3 nucleotides read TGTGCCAGCGGGGGGACAGTTGGCACTGAAGCTTTCTTT. Encoded protein: CASGGTVGTEAFF.

V gene TRBV7-9 combines with J gene TRBJ2-1; 9 bases agree with TRBD2. The CDR3 extends over 18 amino acids. In germline, CDR1 is SEHNR, CDR2 FQNEAQ (reference sequence). V lost 4 bases to trimming and J lost 0 bases; unmatched junction nucleotides: 10. The CDR3 protein is CASSSLGRAGGSYNEQFF. The CDR3 DNA follows: TGTGCCAGCAGCTCCCTGGGTCGAGCGGGGGGCTCCTACAATGAGCAGTTCTTC.

The V gene is TRBV5-1, the J gene TRBJ2-4; 15 bases fit TRBD2. This CDR3 comprises 16 residues. The J segment lost 5 bases and the V segment lost 4 bases, leaving 4 bases of the junction unmatched. Per the germline V gene, CDR1 is SGHRS and CDR2 is YFSETQ. CDR3 in amino acids: CASSPGTSGGQNIQYF. The CDR3 coding sequence is TGCGCCAGCAGCCCGGGGACTAGCGGGGGGCAAAACATTCAGTACTTC.

The rearrangement joins TRBV7-2 to TRBJ2-3; 9 nucleotides match TRBD2. Germline lookup yields CDR1 SGHTA and CDR2 FQGNSA. This CDR3 is 18 amino acids long. The V and J ends lost 0 bases and 0 bases, in that order; junction bases with no gene match: 7. This CDR3 reads CASSLAVLAGTSTDTQYF. CDR3 nucleotide sequence: TGTGCCAGCAGCTTAGCGGTCCTAGCGGGGACTAGCACAGATACGCAGTATTTT.

This clone was counted a few times. This rearrangement joins TRBV20-1 to TRBJ2-1; a weak D match, TRBD2 (5 bases). Germline lookup yields CDR1 DFQATT and CDR2 SNEGSKA (reference sequence). The CDR3 length is 11 residues. V was trimmed by 3 bases and J by 13 bases, leaving 13 bases between them. CDR3 residues: CSASVNGGQFF. The CDR3 nucleotides are TGCAGTGCTAGTGTTAACGGAGGCCAGTTCTTC.

In this sample, this clone turned up once. The rearrangement uses TRBV6-6 and TRBJ2-3; 8 nucleotides agree with TRBD2. With V trimmed by 5 bases and J by 0 bases, 4 bases remained unmatched. The CDR3 loop spans 15 amino acids. CDR1 and CDR2 (germline): MNHNY, SVGAGI (reference sequence). The CDR3 here is CASSILAASTDTQYF. The DNA of the CDR3 is TGTGCCAGCAGTATACTAGCGGCGAGCACAGATACGCAGTATTTT.

This chain links TRBV5-1 with TRBJ2-3, with D uncertain. V was cut by 4 bases and J by 4 bases, with 7 bases left in between. The CDR3 sequence is 12 residues long. Germline V lookup: CDR1 SGHRS, CDR2 YFSETQ. CDR3 sequence reads: CASSVAADTQYF. DNA for the CDR3: TGCGCCAGCAGCGTCGCGGCAGATACGCAGTATTTT.

This clone was detected a few times. V usage is TRBV5-4 and J usage is TRBJ2-7; TRBD2 matches at 11 bases. The V and J ends lost 4 bases and 4 bases, in that order; junction bases with no gene match: 7. The germline CDR1 and CDR2 sequences are SGHNT and YYREEE (reference sequence). The CDR3 spans 15 residues. This CDR3 reads CASSPTSGSVYEQYF. CDR3 coding DNA: TGTGCCAGCAGCCCCACTAGCGGGAGTGTTTACGAGCAGTACTTC.

This chain uses TRBV12-5 with TRBJ2-5; 11 nucleotides align to TRBD1. After removal of 6 bases from V and 2 bases from J, the junction contained 5 bases not matched to a gene. The CDR3 totals 15 residues. Germline V gene data show CDR1 as LGHNT and CDR2 as FRNRAP. The CDR3 reads CASGRGDRGQETQYF. The CDR3 region has the DNA TGTGCTAGTGGCCGGGGGGACAGGGGGCAAGAGACCCAGTACTTC.

The chain has TRBV18 and TRBJ2-3, with a weak D call TRBD2 (7 bases). The germline V gene has CDR1 KGHSH and CDR2 LQKENI. The CDR3 runs to 15 residues. Trimming left V 1 base short and J 5 bases short, with 13 bases between. CDR3 sequence: CASSPRGGPQDTQYF. Here the CDR3 DNA reads TGTGCCAGCTCACCACGGGGGGGCCCTCAAGATACGCAGTATTTT.